This T cell receptor beta chain was sequenced during a study of blood T cell repertoires in COVID-19. Background on the study: Acute and convalescent COVID-19 specimens originated in the United States, Italy and Spain.

The CDR3 contains 15 residues. V gave up 0 bases and J gave up 5 bases, with 14 bases separating them. CDR1 SGDLS and CDR2 YYNGEE come from the germline V gene. Assay: immunoSEQ multiplex PCR; the TCRdb copy retains only in-frame clones and omits some. Here the sample spans around 400,000 clones, around nine tenths being singletons. Each participant's cohort was designated according to participant-reported clinical history. In the 2 weeks before study entry, exposed participants met a COVID-19 case, which was PCR-confirmed or clinician-diagnosed. The material sequenced was PBMCs or T cells enriched from blood (not recorded which). The receptor was derived from a woman younger than 35 who had been exposed to COVID-19. The rearrangement uses TRBV9 and TRBJ1-1; D is uncertain. CDR3 nucleotides: TGTGCCAGCAGCGTAGAAGGATCGGGGAATACTGAAGCTTTCTTT. Translation: CASSVEGSGNTEAFF.